The T cell receptor beta chain described here comes from a study of blood T cells in healthy people across ages (dated by TCRdb to 2015 to 2017). Study-level background: In model experiments, template switching captured about one uniquely barcoded TCR beta cDNA molecule for every two T cells. The donors were divided into four age groups: young (average approximately 15 years), middle-aged (about 41), aged (about 60) and long-lived (approximately 74). For two donors (one aged 18 to 29 and one aged 80 or older), the study analyzed two additional independent replicas of 1 million unique cDNA reads from the same blood draw. To avoid experimental bias, donors of different ages were randomly spread across the sequencing lanes. Using deep sequencing normalized with unique cDNA molecular identifiers, the study measured how TCR beta repertoire diversity changes with age. The paper as a whole reports these results and caveats: Conclusive comparison of naive and antigen-experienced compartments was prevented by the profiling of bulk unsorted PBMCs. The CMV infection status of donors was not known, potentially confounding age-related changes in expanded clonotypes. A strong correlation was found between observed TCR beta diversity and the percentage of naive T cells measured by flow cytometry. As age increased, observed TCR beta diversity per million T cells dropped in a roughly linear way, and a significant reduction was already evident by age 40. Compared with the aged group, the long-lived group had more naive CD4+ T cells, fewer expanded clones and increased TCR diversity, a pattern suggesting age selection. Estimates of total diversity from one million sequenced T cells were regarded as lower bounds and underestimates.

Libraries were built with 5' RACE. The sequencing machine was an Illumina HiSeq 2500. The second PCR ran for about 6 to 12 cycles and used a J-beta primer mix along with a sample-barcoded 5' primer. A template-switch 5' adaptor carrying 12 random nucleotides introduced a unique molecular identifier onto each TCR beta cDNA molecule. Each sample yielded at least 2.5 million CDR3-containing paired-end reads. First-strand cDNA synthesis was performed from all RNA using the Mint cDNA synthesis kit, with priming by a TRBC-specific oligonucleotide. After uracil-DNA glycosylase treatment, a first 18-cycle PCR used universal primers M1SS and BC2_uni_R on all cDNA. The authors' analysis ran thus. Each sample was normalized by randomly selecting 1 million high-quality reads, each carrying a distinct molecular identifier. Reads with shared molecular identifiers were discarded instead of being binned into consensus sequences. MiTCR, run with a Q25 quality threshold and the strictest error-elimination algorithm, handled CDR3 identification, clonotype clustering and error correction. A nonparametric unseen species model with Euler transformation was used to estimate a lower bound on total TCR beta diversity. The public reads were quality trimmed at Q25 with fastp and then assembled into clones with MiXCR by TCRdb, keeping productive beta chains. Identical CDR3 protein sequences are pooled into one entry, listed with their most common genes and DNA. TCRdb's processing, not the authors' own work, is the source of the V and J calls. The sample includes 1.5 million to 2 million distinct CDR3 sequences, with 28% observed a single time. The top ten hold 7.7% of the sample.

Donors were a few dozen systemically healthy Caucasian individuals from Russia aged roughly 6 to 90 years. Each donor gave approximately 9.3 milliliters of peripheral blood, collected into EDTA-treated Vacutainer tubes. Ficoll-Paque density-gradient centrifugation was used to isolate PBMCs, with at least 6.5 million per sample. Total RNA was extracted from PBMCs with Trizol reagent, with at least 5.5 micrograms obtained per sample. The percentages of naive CD45RAhigh/CD27high T cells were determined by flow cytometry on a PBMC aliquot from every donor. This clonotype was seen only a few times. The target of this receptor is not known. Within one base of it there is no much larger clone, and no base qualities were kept. Sequenced input: blood. The clonotype was recovered from a woman aged 25-40 years in good health.

The CDR3 region: CASSLETASGGYTF. The nucleotide sequence is given as TGTGCCAGCAGCTTAGAGACTGCGTCTGGAGGCTACACCTTC. Rearrangement joined TRBV7-9 to TRBJ1-2; the D gene cannot be named for sure. V is shortened by 1 base, J by 8 bases, and the region joining them spans 14 bases. The CDR1 and CDR2 encoded by the germline V gene (reference sequence) are SEHNR and FQNEAQ. The CDR3 contains 14 residues, cysteine and phenylalanine counted. Only the CDR3 region is kept as DNA, spanning 42 bases read in frame from base 1.